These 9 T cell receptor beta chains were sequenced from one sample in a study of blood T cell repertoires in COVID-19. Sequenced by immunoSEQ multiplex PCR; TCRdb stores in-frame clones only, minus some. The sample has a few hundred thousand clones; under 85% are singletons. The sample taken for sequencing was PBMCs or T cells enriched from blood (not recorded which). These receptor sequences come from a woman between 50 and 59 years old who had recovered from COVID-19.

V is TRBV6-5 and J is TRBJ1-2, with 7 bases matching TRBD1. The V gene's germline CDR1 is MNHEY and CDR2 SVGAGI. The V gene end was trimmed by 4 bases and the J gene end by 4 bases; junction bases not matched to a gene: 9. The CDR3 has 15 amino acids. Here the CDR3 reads CASSWGRDSGYGYTF. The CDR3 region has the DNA TGTGCCAGCAGTTGGGGCCGGGACAGCGGCTATGGCTACACCTTC.

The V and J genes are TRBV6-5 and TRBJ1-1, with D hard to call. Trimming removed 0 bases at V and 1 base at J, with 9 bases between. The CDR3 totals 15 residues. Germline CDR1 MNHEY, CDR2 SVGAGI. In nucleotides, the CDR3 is TGTGCCAGCAGTTACTCGAGGATACAGAACACTGAAGCTTTCTTT. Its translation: CASSYSRIQNTEAFF.

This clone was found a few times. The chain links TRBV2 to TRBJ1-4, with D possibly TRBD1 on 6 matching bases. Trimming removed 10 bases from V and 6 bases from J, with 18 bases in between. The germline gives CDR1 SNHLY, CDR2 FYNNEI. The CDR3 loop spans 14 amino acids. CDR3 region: CATSTGLGDEKLFF. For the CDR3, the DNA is TGTGCCACCTCAACAGGGTTAGGGGATGAAAAACTGTTTTTT.

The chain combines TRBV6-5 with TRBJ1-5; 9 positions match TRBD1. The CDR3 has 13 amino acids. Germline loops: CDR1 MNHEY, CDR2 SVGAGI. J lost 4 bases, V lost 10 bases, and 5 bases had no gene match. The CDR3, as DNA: TGTGCCACCGGGACAGGGCGGAATCAGCCCCAGCATTTT. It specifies CATGTGRNQPQHF.

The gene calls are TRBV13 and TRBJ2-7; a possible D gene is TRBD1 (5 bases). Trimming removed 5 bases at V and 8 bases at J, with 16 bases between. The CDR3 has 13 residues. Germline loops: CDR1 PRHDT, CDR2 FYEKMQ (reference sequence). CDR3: CASSDANRRKQYF. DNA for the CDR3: TGTGCCAGCAGCGACGCAAACAGGAGAAAGCAGTACTTC. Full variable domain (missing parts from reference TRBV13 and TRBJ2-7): AAGVIQSPRHLIKEKRETATLKCYPIPRHDTVYWYQQGPGQDPQFLISFYEKMQSDKGSIPDRFSAQQFSDYHSELNMSSLELGDSALYFCASSDANRRKQYFGPGTRLTVT.

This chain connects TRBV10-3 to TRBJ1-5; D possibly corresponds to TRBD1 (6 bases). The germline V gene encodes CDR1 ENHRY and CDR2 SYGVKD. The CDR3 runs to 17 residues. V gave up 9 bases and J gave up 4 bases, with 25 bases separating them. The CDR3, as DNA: TGTGCCATACACCCCGGGGACAAAAGAGGGCCAAATCAGCCCCAGCATTTT. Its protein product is CAIHPGDKRGPNQPQHF.

Written as DNA, the CDR3 is TGTGCCAGCAGCCTTGGCGGTTTGACCGGGGAGCTGTTTTTT. It yields the protein CASSLGGLTGELFF. The chain couples TRBV3-1 (or the pseudogene TRBV3-2) to TRBJ2-2; D gene unclear. Germline CDR1 is LGHDT and CDR2 is YNNKEL (reference sequence). Trimming pared 4 bases from V and 5 bases from J, leaving 11 bases between. CDR3 size: 14 residues.

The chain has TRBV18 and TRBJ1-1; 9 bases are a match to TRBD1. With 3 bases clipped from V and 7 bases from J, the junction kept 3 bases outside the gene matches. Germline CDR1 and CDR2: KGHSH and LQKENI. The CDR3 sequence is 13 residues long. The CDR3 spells CASSPGTGREAFF. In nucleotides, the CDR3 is TGTGCCAGCTCACCCGGGACAGGGCGTGAAGCTTTCTTT.

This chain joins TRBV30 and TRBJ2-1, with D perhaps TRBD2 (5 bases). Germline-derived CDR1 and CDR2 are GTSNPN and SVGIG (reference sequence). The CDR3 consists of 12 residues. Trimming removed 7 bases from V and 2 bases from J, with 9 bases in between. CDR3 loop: CAFGVAYNEQFF. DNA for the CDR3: TGTGCCTTCGGGGTTGCCTACAATGAGCAGTTCTTC.